The 24 T cell receptor beta chains reported below all come from one sample, sequenced in a study of CD8 T cells in ankylosing spondylitis. One entry per CDR3 protein results from TCRdb running MiXCR on the 5' RACE reads. This sample carries about 350,000 distinct CDR3 sequences, approximately 22% of them seen once, and the ten largest clones take about an eighth. The sample taken for sequencing was blood, either unsorted or a sorted T cell fraction (not recorded which). The receptors shown here come from a male donor with ankylosing spondylitis or in good health (not recorded which).

The V gene is TRBV20-1, the J gene TRBJ2-2, with a weak D call TRBD1 (6 bases). Germline V CDR1 and CDR2: DFQATT, SNEGSKA (reference sequence). The CDR3 runs to 12 residues. CDR3 loop: CSCRGQTGELFF. The CDR3 region has the DNA TGCAGCTGCAGGGGTCAAACCGGGGAGCTGTTTTTT.

This clonotype was recorded a few times. This rearrangement joins TRBV29-1 to TRBJ2-1, with D possibly TRBD2 on 5 matching bases. The V gene lost 1 base and the J gene lost 0 bases, with 13 bases spanning the gap. Looked up from germline, CDR1 is SQVTM and CDR2 is ANQGSEA. This CDR3 has 16 residues. The CDR3 DNA reads TGCAGCGTTGAAGGGGTAGCGAGGAGCTCCTACAATGAGCAGTTCTTC. It yields the protein CSVEGVARSSYNEQFF.

CDR3: CASSSSSSEVTDTQYF. The DNA for the CDR3 is TGCGCCAGCAGCTCCTCGTCTAGCGAAGTCACAGATACGCAGTATTTT. The chain joins TRBV5-1 to TRBJ2-3; a possible D gene is TRBD2 (6 bases). This CDR3 has 16 residues. Germline loops: CDR1 SGHRS, CDR2 YFSETQ. Trimming pared 3 bases from V and 2 bases from J, leaving 16 bases between. Together with reference TRBV5-1 and TRBJ2-3, the CDR3 gives the full variable domain: KAGVTQTPRYLIKTRGQQVTLSCSPISGHRSVSWYQQTPGQGLQFLFEYFSETQRNKGNFPGRFSGRQFSNSRSEMNVSTLELGDSALYLCASSSSSSEVTDTQYFGPGTRLTVL.

The rearrangement joins TRBV20-1 to TRBJ2-7, with 7 bases that match TRBD1. Trimming removed 5 bases from V and 3 bases from J; junction bases left unmatched: 7. This CDR3 is 13 amino acids long. The germline CDR1 and CDR2 sequences are DFQATT and SNEGSKA (reference sequence). In DNA, the CDR3 is TGCAGTGCTCTGGGGACAGCCTTCTACGAGCAGTACTTC. It yields the protein CSALGTAFYEQYF.

This clonotype was recorded at least ten times. The chain has TRBV12-3 or TRBV12-4 and TRBJ2-5; D perhaps matches TRBD1 (6 bases). This CDR3 has 14 residues. V gave up 1 base and J gave up 4 bases, with 10 bases separating them. The CDR3 protein is CASSLELDRETQYF. Written as DNA, the CDR3 is TGTGCCAGCAGTTTAGAATTGGACAGAGAGACCCAGTACTTC.

This clonotype was counted at least ten times. This chain uses TRBV29-1 with TRBJ2-1; D gene uncertain. Between the trimmed V and J ends, which lost 4 bases and 8 bases, there was a span of 9 bases. Germline loops: CDR1 SQVTM, CDR2 ANQGSEA. This CDR3 has 11 residues. The CDR3 DNA reads as TGCAGCGTTGGTGGCGGCGATGAGCAGTTCTTC. Amino acid sequence: CSVGGGDEQFF.

This clonotype was detected only a few times. This chain uses TRBV10-3 with TRBJ2-3, with 8 bases identical to TRBD2. Germline V gives CDR1 ENHRY, CDR2 SYGVKD. The CDR3 spans 13 residues. J was trimmed by 6 bases and V by 8 bases; bases with no gene match: 7. CDR3: CAIHGGGADTQYF. The CDR3 nucleotides read TGTGCCATCCACGGGGGGGGCGCGGATACGCAGTATTTT.

Comments on this clonotype: This may be a read error: a much more frequent sequence differs by one nucleotide. The rearrangement links TRBV15 to TRBJ2-7, with TRBD1 matching 9 bases. The CDR3 runs 13 residues. The trim removed 5 bases at V and 3 bases at J, leaving 2 bases unmatched. Germline CDR1 and CDR2: LNHNV and YYDKDF (reference sequence). The CDR3 DNA follows: TGTGCCACCAGCTTGGGACAGGGCTACGAGCAGTACTTC. It codes for CATSLGQGYEQYF.

There are many counts of this clonotype. In nucleotides, the CDR3 is TGTGCCAGCCGCAGTTGGGTGGGCTACGAGCAGTACTTC. Protein sequence: CASRSWVGYEQYF. The chain links TRBV12-3 or TRBV12-4 to TRBJ2-7; unclear D gene. The CDR3 sequence is 13 residues long. V lost 8 bases, J lost 3 bases, and 14 bases lay in between.

The chain is built from TRBV7-9 and TRBJ1-5, with D unclear. Looked up from germline, CDR1 is SEHNR and CDR2 is FQNEAQ (reference sequence). V dropped 2 bases and J dropped 2 bases, with 10 bases sitting between them. This CDR3 contains 15 residues. In DNA form, the CDR3 reads TGTGCCAGCAGCTTAATGGGAATGGGCAATCAGCCCCAGCATTTT. As protein: CASSLMGMGNQPQHF.

V usage is TRBV4-1 and J usage is TRBJ2-2; either TRBD1 or TRBD2 may fit D (6 bases each). In germline, CDR1 is MGHRA, CDR2 YSYEKL. Trimming cost V 3 bases and J 3 bases, with 14 bases left between them. The CDR3 spans 16 residues. The CDR3 nucleotides read TGCGCCAGCAGCCACCCCCACGGGGGCGACACCGGGGAGCTGTTTTTT. It yields the protein CASSHPHGGDTGELFF.

This clonotype has just a few counts. The genes are TRBV15 and TRBJ2-2; D may match TRBD1 or TRBD2 (5 bases each). The CDR3 totals 15 residues. CDR1 LNHNV and CDR2 YYDKDF come from the germline V gene (reference sequence). Trimming shortened V by 7 bases and J by 2 bases, and 14 bases separated the two germline ends. CDR3 in amino acids: CATTGRRDNTGELFF. The CDR3 nucleotides read TGTGCCACCACGGGACGCAGGGATAACACCGGGGAGCTGTTTTTT.

In its sample, this clonotype was seen a few times. The chain is built from TRBV12-3 or TRBV12-4 and TRBJ2-7, with D tentatively TRBD1 (7 bases). The CDR3 is 14 amino acids. Trimming took off 8 bases at V and 3 bases at J, with 17 bases between the two ends. The CDR3 spells CASCPGDSLYEQYF. CDR3 coding DNA: TGTGCCAGCTGCCCGGGGGACAGCCTCTACGAGCAGTACTTC.

This clonotype was detected a few times. The chain carries TRBV4-2 and TRBJ2-7; 7 bases are a match to TRBD2. In germline, CDR1 is LGHNA, CDR2 YNFKEQ. CDR3 length equals 14 residues. The V gene end was trimmed by 2 bases and the J gene end by 3 bases; junction bases not matched to a gene: 4. CDR3 bases: TGTGCCAGCAGCCAAAGTCGCGGGGGCTACGAGCAGTACTTC. Its translation: CASSQSRGGYEQYF.

This CDR3 is CASSLGHDPEQFF. CDR3 coding DNA: TGTGCCAGCAGCTTAGGACATGACCCTGAGCAGTTCTTC. The chain employs TRBV7-8 and TRBJ2-1; D remains ambiguous. The ends were cut back, 1 base at V and 9 bases at J, with 10 bases in the middle. The CDR3 runs to 13 residues. Per the germline V gene, CDR1 is SGHVS and CDR2 is FQNEAQ.

Only a few counts were recorded for this clonotype. The rearrangement uses TRBV30 and TRBJ1-2; D is perhaps TRBD1 (6 bases). Trimming cost V 4 bases and J 7 bases, with 16 bases left between them. Germline V gives CDR1 GTSNPN, CDR2 SVGIG (reference sequence). The CDR3 sequence is 13 residues long. In nucleotides, the CDR3 is TGTGCCTGGACCCCAGGGGTGGAGGGTGGCTACACCTTC. It codes for CAWTPGVEGGYTF. Based on the CDR3 plus reference TRBV30 and TRBJ1-2, the full variable domain is SQTIHQWPATLVQPVGSPLSLECTVEGTSNPNLYWYRQAAGRGLQLLFYSVGIGQISSEVPQNLSASRPQDRQFILSSKKLLLSDSGFYLCAWTPGVEGGYTFGSGTRLTVV.

This clonotype was seen only a few times. The chain uses TRBV15 and TRBJ1-2, with a weak D call TRBD1 (6 bases). The CDR3 covers 14 residues. Germline CDR1 reads LNHNV; CDR2 reads YYDKDF (reference sequence). Trimming removed 0 bases at V and 6 bases at J, with 11 bases between. The CDR3 reads CATSRDRRGDGYTF. DNA for the CDR3: TGTGCCACCAGCAGAGATCGCAGGGGAGATGGCTACACCTTC. The whole variable domain, filled in from reference TRBV15 and TRBJ1-2, reads DAMVIQNPRYQVTQFGKPVTLSCSQTLNHNVMYWYQQKSSQAPKLLFHYYDKDFNNEADTPDNFQSRRPNTSFCFLDIRSPGLGDTAMYLCATSRDRRGDGYTFGSGTRLTVV.

This clonotype was recorded a few times. For the CDR3, the DNA is TGTGCCAGCAGTAGCATCCCAACAGACACCCAGTACTTC. It is translated as CASSSIPTDTQYF. The chain combines TRBV12-3 or TRBV12-4 with TRBJ2-5; no firm D call. The CDR3 length is 13 residues. Trimming took 5 bases from V and 8 from J, leaving 15 bases between them.

A few counts support this clonotype. The chain couples TRBV12-3 or TRBV12-4 to TRBJ2-2; 11 bases match TRBD2. V lost 6 bases and J lost 2; bases outside the gene matches: 5. This CDR3 is built from 16 residues. CDR3 bases: TGTGCCAGCAGCGCTCTAGCGGGGGGAAACACCGGGGAGCTGTTTTTT. Residues: CASSALAGGNTGELFF.

The rearrangement joins TRBV2 to TRBJ2-7; D is uncertain. The CDR3 sequence is 13 residues long. Germline CDR1 reads SNHLY; CDR2 reads FYNNEI. The ends were cut back, 2 bases at V and 3 bases at J, with 8 bases in the middle. CDR3 amino acids: CASSELADYEQYF. As DNA, the CDR3 is TGTGCCAGCAGTGAATTGGCCGACTACGAGCAGTACTTC.

This clonotype turned up a few times. The J gene is TRBJ2-3, the V gene TRBV6-5; D is undetermined. The CDR3 totals 13 residues. The V and J ends lost 4 bases and 2 bases respectively, with 7 bases between them. Germline V gives CDR1 MNHEY, CDR2 SVGAGI. CDR3 nucleotide sequence: TGTGCCAGCAGTTCTATCGCCACAGATACGCAGTATTTT. Its translation: CASSSIATDTQYF.

This rearrangement joins TRBV12-3 or TRBV12-4 to TRBJ2-7; 8 nucleotides match TRBD2. The CDR3 covers 14 residues. The ends lost 2 bases at V and 3 bases at J; junction bases unmatched: 3. CDR3 in amino acids: CASSLWAGGYEQYF. The CDR3 DNA sequence: TGTGCCAGCAGTTTATGGGCGGGGGGCTACGAGCAGTACTTC.

This clonotype has more than one count but fewer than ten. V and J are TRBV15 and TRBJ2-5; the D call may be TRBD1 or TRBD2 (5 bases each). CDR3 size: 16 residues. Germline lookup yields CDR1 LNHNV and CDR2 YYDKDF (reference sequence). Trimming stripped 0 bases from V and 2 bases from J, with 13 bases between. CDR3 sequence (DNA): TGTGCCACCAGCAGAGATAAACAGGAGGCGCAAGAGACCCAGTACTTC. Its translation is CATSRDKQEAQETQYF.

This clonotype was seen a few times. The genes are TRBV12-3 or TRBV12-4 and TRBJ2-3; no clear D. The CDR3 is made up of 12 amino acids. With 3 bases removed from V and 6 bases from J, the gap between germline ends came to 7 bases. DNA for the CDR3: TGTGCCAGCAGTTTGACCCTCGATACGCAGTATTTT. This sequence encodes CASSLTLDTQYF.